This entry lists 29 T cell receptor beta chains sequenced from one sample in a study of T cells in Graves' hyperthyroidism and ophthalmopathy. TCR beta CDR3 regions were amplified from RNA. TCR CDR3 regions were first amplified by RT-PCR with HTBI primers. TCRdb re-analysed the multiplex PCR reads in MiXCR, keeping a single row per CDR3 protein. Of about 720,000 distinct CDR3 sequences in the sample, around 19% are singletons; the top ten hold about a sixth. Sequencing was carried out using blood. The receptors were gathered from a woman between 45 and 65 years old with Graves' hyperthyroidism that later progressed to Graves' ophthalmopathy.

V is TRBV29-1 and J is TRBJ2-1, with unresolved D. This CDR3 is 12 amino acids long. Germline CDR1 SQVTM, CDR2 ANQGSEA. V was trimmed by 7 bases and J by 3 bases, leaving 10 bases between them. The CDR3 sequence: CSAPRSYNEQFF. The CDR3 DNA is TGCAGCGCCCCTCGCAGCTACAATGAGCAGTTCTTC.

This rearrangement joins TRBV20-1 to TRBJ1-4, with D possibly being TRBD1 (6 bases). Trimming removed 4 bases at V and 1 base at J, with 13 bases between. CDR1 is DFQATT and CDR2 is SNEGSKA in the germline V gene (reference sequence). This CDR3 is built from 15 residues. The CDR3 here is CSATPGHQTNEKLFF. CDR3 DNA: TGCAGTGCTACACCGGGACACCAAACTAATGAAAAACTGTTTTTT.

V usage is TRBV12-3 or TRBV12-4 and J usage is TRBJ2-1; 15 bases match TRBD2. Germline trimming cut 1 base from V and 2 bases from J; bases unmatched to any gene: 3. The CDR3 extends over 18 amino acids. The CDR3, as DNA: TGTGCCAGCAGTTTAGGGACTAGCGGGGGGGCTCCCTACAATGAGCAGTTCTTC. This sequence encodes CASSLGTSGGAPYNEQFF.

The rearrangement joins TRBV25-1 to TRBJ2-7; D is undetermined. The length of the CDR3 is 14 residues. Between the trimmed V and J ends, which lost 3 bases and 2 bases, there was a span of 11 bases. Per the germline V gene, CDR1 is MGHDK and CDR2 is SYGVNS. Here the CDR3 reads CASSDVTTTYEQYF. The CDR3 bases are TGTGCCAGCAGTGACGTGACAACCACCTACGAGCAGTACTTC.

At least ten counts were recorded for this clonotype. V and J are TRBV3-1 and TRBJ1-4; 8 bases line up with TRBD1. The CDR3 is made up of 16 amino acids. Trimming removed 3 bases from V and 4 bases from J; junction bases left unmatched: 7. Germline V lookup: CDR1 LGHDT, CDR2 YNNKEL (reference sequence). The CDR3 here is CASSHGGQALNEKLFF. CDR3 in DNA: TGTGCCAGCAGCCATGGGGGACAGGCGCTTAATGAAAAACTGTTTTTT.

This clonotype has just a few counts. The V gene is TRBV6-1, the J gene TRBJ1-1, with 8 bases aligning to TRBD1. With 6 bases clipped from V and 2 bases from J, the junction kept 5 bases outside the gene matches. The CDR3 totals 14 residues. Germline V gene sequence: CDR1 MNHNS, CDR2 SASEGT. CDR3 residues: CASRSGTGNTEAFF. The DNA of the CDR3 is TGTGCCAGCAGATCCGGGACAGGAAACACTGAAGCTTTCTTT.

Only a few counts were recorded for this clonotype. The chain recombines TRBV20-1 with TRBJ2-2; weak D call: TRBD2 (6 bases). The CDR3 length is 13 residues. The germline CDR1 and CDR2 sequences are DFQATT and SNEGSKA (reference sequence). Trimming cost V 5 bases and J 5 bases, with 12 bases left between them. The CDR3 region has the DNA TGCAGTGCTCCGACTAGGTCGACCGGGGAGCTGTTTTTT. It yields the protein CSAPTRSTGELFF.

This clonotype has ten or more counts. The J gene is TRBJ1-1, the V gene TRBV5-1, with D perhaps TRBD1 (6 bases). The CDR3 spans 17 residues. The germline V and J ends were trimmed by 1 base and 4 bases, with 20 bases remaining between them. Germline V gives CDR1 SGHRS, CDR2 YFSETQ. The CDR3 is CASSLRYGRGAGTEAFF. For the CDR3, the DNA is TGCGCCAGCAGCTTGAGGTATGGGCGGGGGGCTGGCACTGAAGCTTTCTTT.

The CDR3 protein is CASRQTGHNEQFF. In DNA form, the CDR3 reads TGTGCCAGCAGGCAGACAGGACACAATGAGCAGTTCTTC. V is TRBV27 and J is TRBJ2-1; D is possibly TRBD1 (6 bases). The CDR3 sequence is 13 residues long. Germline loops: CDR1 MNHEY, CDR2 SMNVEV (reference sequence). V lost 6 bases, J lost 5 bases, and 11 bases lay in between.

This clonotype was seen only a few times. The V gene is TRBV7-6, the J gene TRBJ1-1; 11 bases are a match to TRBD1. CDR1 is SGHVS, CDR2 FNYEAQ, per germline. The CDR3 contains 16 residues. V lost 1 base to trimming and J lost 4 bases; unmatched junction nucleotides: 5. The CDR3 bases are TGTGCCAGCAGCTTAGGTGGGACAGGGGGGTTCACTGAAGCTTTCTTT. Protein product: CASSLGGTGGFTEAFF.

A few counts support this clonotype. The rearrangement links TRBV5-4 to TRBJ2-1, with 7 positions matching TRBD1. The V segment lost 7 bases and the J segment 6 bases; nucleotides outside the gene matches: 7. The germline gives CDR1 SGHNT, CDR2 YYREEE (reference sequence). The length of the CDR3 is 13 residues. CDR3 nucleotide sequence: TGTGCCAGCGGACGACAGGGTCGCAATGAGCAGTTCTTC. It codes for CASGRQGRNEQFF.

This clonotype was seen at least ten times. The chain's CDR3 is CASSSSDLMSNTEAFF. For the CDR3, the DNA is TGTGCCAGCAGTTCCTCTGACCTAATGTCGAACACTGAAGCTTTCTTT. V usage is TRBV12-3 or TRBV12-4 and J usage is TRBJ1-1; D uncertain. V was cut by 4 bases and J by 1 base, with 16 bases left in between. The CDR3 is 16 residues long.

Only a few counts were recorded for this clonotype. The chain combines TRBV12-3 or TRBV12-4 with TRBJ1-2; weak D call: TRBD1 (5 bases). Deletions cut 7 bases from V and 4 bases from J, with 13 bases between. The CDR3 runs 13 residues. Here the CDR3 reads CASTRDSAYGYTF. The CDR3 nucleotides read TGTGCCAGCACCCGGGACTCTGCCTATGGCTACACCTTC.

The chain has TRBV20-1 and TRBJ2-1; 15 bases fit TRBD2. CDR3 length: 16 residues. Trimming cost V 3 bases and J 10 bases; bases outside gene matches: 10. Per germline, CDR1 DFQATT and CDR2 SNEGSKA (reference sequence). CDR3 amino acids: CSARATGTSGGREQFF. DNA for the CDR3: TGCAGTGCTAGGGCGACCGGGACTAGCGGGGGGCGAGAGCAGTTCTTC.

This clonotype was seen more than once but under ten times. The CDR3 loop is CSVGHRIMNTEAFF. The CDR3 nucleotides read TGCAGCGTGGGACACCGGATAATGAACACTGAAGCTTTCTTT. The chain uses TRBV29-1 and TRBJ1-1; tentatively, D is TRBD1 (6 bases). CDR3 length equals 14 residues. Trimming took 6 bases from V and 0 from J, leaving 14 bases between them. Germline lookup yields CDR1 SQVTM and CDR2 ANQGSEA.

The chain is built from TRBV12-3 or TRBV12-4 and TRBJ1-2; TRBD1 might be the D (5 bases). This CDR3 comprises 14 residues. Trimming pared 2 bases from V and 4 bases from J, leaving 11 bases between. DNA of the CDR3: TGTGCCAGCAGTTTATGGGGCTTGGGCTATGGCTACACCTTC. Translating it yields CASSLWGLGYGYTF.

Many counts were recorded for this clonotype. J is TRBJ2-1 and V is TRBV3-1, with 9 bases that match TRBD1. Germline V gene lookup returns CDR1 LGHDT and CDR2 YNNKEL (reference sequence). CDR3 length equals 15 residues. Trimming at V came to 0 bases and at J to 7 bases, leaving 4 bases not matched to a gene. The CDR3 coding sequence is TGTGCCAGCAGCCAAGAACAGGGGGCTTGGAATGAGCAGTTCTTC. It yields the protein CASSQEQGAWNEQFF.

The chain couples TRBV27 to TRBJ1-6, with D possibly matching TRBD1 (5 bases). This CDR3 is built from 15 residues. Trimming took off 5 bases at V and 11 bases at J, with 19 bases between the two ends. CDR1 MNHEY and CDR2 SMNVEV come from the germline V gene (reference sequence). CDR3 DNA sequence: TGTGCCAGCAGTATTCAGGCTGGTGGGGGTCCACCCCTCCACTTT. Translated, it gives CASSIQAGGGPPLHF.

In the case of this clonotype: Since the CDR3 does not end with the conserved phenylalanine or tryptophan, this likely comes from a read error. This sequence joins TRBV3-1 and TRBJ2-5; 9 nucleotides agree with TRBD1. Germline V gene data show CDR1 as LGHDT and CDR2 as YNNKEL (reference sequence). The CDR3 covers 16 residues. V was pared by 3 bases and J by 5 bases, with 10 bases of the junction left unmatched. In nucleotides, the CDR3 is TGTGCCAGCAGCCAGCATCGGACAGGGGAAGGGGAGACCCAGTACCTC. Protein: CASSQHRTGEGETQYL.

The chain recombines TRBV29-1 with TRBJ2-4; maybe TRBD2 (7 bases). CDR1 and CDR2 from the germline V gene are SQVTM and ANQGSEA. Trimming shortened V by 0 bases and J by 10 bases, and 13 bases separated the two germline ends. The CDR3 length is 13 residues. CDR3 nucleotides: TGCAGCGTTGAAGAAGTGGGGAGGGGGATTCAGTACTTC. Translated, it gives CSVEEVGRGIQYF. The full variable domain, rest sourced from reference TRBV29-1 and TRBJ2-4, is SAVISQKPSRDICQRGTSLTIQCQVDSQVTMMFWYRQQPGQSLTLIATANQGSEATYESGFVIDKFPISRPNLTFSTLTVSNMSPEDSSIYLCSVEEVGRGIQYFGAGTRLSVL.

The genes are TRBV6-2 or TRBV6-3 and TRBJ2-7, with 8 bases lining up with TRBD1. V gave up 6 bases and J gave up 2 bases; unmatched junction bases: 6. The CDR3 is 14 residues long. Per the germline V gene, CDR1 is MNHEY and CDR2 is SVGEGT. Written as DNA, the CDR3 is TGTGCCAGCAGCAACGACAGGGGCCCCTACGAGCAGTACTTC. This encodes CASSNDRGPYEQYF.

The J gene is TRBJ1-3, the V gene TRBV3-1; 7 nucleotides line up with TRBD1. Germline CDR1 reads LGHDT; CDR2 reads YNNKEL (reference sequence). V trimming: 4 bases; J trimming: 4 bases; junction bases outside the gene matches: 7. The CDR3 contains 15 residues. The CDR3 sequence is CASSRLDREGNTIYF. CDR3 DNA sequence: TGTGCCAGCAGCCGCCTCGACAGGGAAGGAAACACCATATATTTT.

This clonotype occurred many times. This sequence joins TRBV3-1 and TRBJ2-3, with 12 bases identical to TRBD2. There are 16 residues in the CDR3. The germline gives CDR1 LGHDT, CDR2 YNNKEL (reference sequence). V was clipped by 1 base and J by 4 bases; unmatched bases: 3. Written as DNA, the CDR3 is TGTGCCAGCAGCCAAGGACTAGCGGGGGCAGCAGATACGCAGTATTTT. Translating gives CASSQGLAGAADTQYF.

On this clonotype: With a much larger clone just one base away, this may be a read error. The DNA of the CDR3 is TGTGGCAGATCGTACGCTTCCGGAGGGCCCCAGCATTTT. Residues: CGRSYASGGPQHF. The chain has TRBV2 and TRBJ1-5; D not certain. Per germline, CDR1 SNHLY and CDR2 FYNNEI. The CDR3 is 13 amino acids.

The CDR3 here is CASSLTPRGDYEQYF. DNA for the CDR3: TGTGCCAGCAGCTTAACCCCACGTGGGGACTACGAGCAGTACTTC. The genes are TRBV5-4 and TRBJ2-7; D is undetermined. The CDR3 has 15 residues. Germline V gene lookup returns CDR1 SGHNT and CDR2 YYREEE (reference sequence). V lost 2 bases, J lost 3 bases, and 15 bases lay in between.

This clonotype was counted a few times. The rearrangement links TRBV30 to TRBJ1-1, with D unresolved. V lost 3 bases and J lost 4, with 18 bases in between. This CDR3 region has 15 residues. Per the germline V gene, CDR1 is GTSNPN and CDR2 is SVGIG (reference sequence). DNA of the CDR3: TGTGCCTGGAGACGGTCAGCAACATCGGGCACTGAAGCTTTCTTT. It is translated as CAWRRSATSGTEAFF.

The chain joins TRBV7-9 to TRBJ1-4; TRBD1 is a possible D gene (5 bases). Between the trimmed V and J ends, which lost 5 bases and 7 bases, there was a span of 17 bases. The CDR3 length is 15 residues. Germline CDR1 and CDR2: SEHNR and FQNEAQ (reference sequence). CDR3 bases: TGTGCCAGCAGCCCACCCGCCGGGGGTAGTGAAAAACTGTTTTTT. Translation: CASSPPAGGSEKLFF.

This clonotype appeared a few times. A much bigger clone sits one base away, suggesting this may be a read error. The chain combines TRBV20-1 with TRBJ1-1; tentatively, D is TRBD1 (6 bases). This CDR3 region has 14 residues. Per germline, CDR1 DFQATT and CDR2 SNEGSKA (reference sequence). V lost 0 bases and J lost 0, with 8 bases in between. The CDR3 sequence: CSARDPGVNTEAFF. The CDR3 bases are TGCAGTGCTAGAGATCCAGGGGTGAACACTGAAGCTTTCTTT.

This clonotype has just a few counts. This rearrangement joins TRBV6-1 to TRBJ1-2; no firm D call. Trimming took 9 bases from V and 11 from J, leaving 16 bases between them. Germline V gene data show CDR1 as MNHNS and CDR2 as SASEGT. The CDR3 sequence is 11 residues long. CDR3 sequence reads: CASGLLGPYTF. The CDR3 coding sequence is TGTGCCAGTGGGTTACTCGGCCCTTACACCTTC.